This TCR beta chain is from a study of cytomegalovirus exposure and HLA in healthy donors (dated by TCRdb to about 2017). Some background on the complete study: According to an earlier analysis of a few hundred of the donors, 200 million or so T cells yielded some 110 million unique TCR beta sequences and more than 250 Gb of sequence data. An early release that covered 640 HLA-typed donors contained approximately 300 gigabases of sequencing data and around 80 million unique TCR sequences. Of the 398 genotyped donors, roughly 85% fell in the genetic ancestry cluster associated with self-reported Caucasian donors. The aim of the study was to test whether cataloging public T cell receptors could identify signatures of past pathogen exposure. The study used immunosequencing to profile the T cell repertoires of more than 650 subjects and linked those repertoires to cytomegalovirus serostatus. A separate validation cohort of about 110 different subjects was used in addition to the 666-subject first cohort. The study combined high-throughput TCR immunosequencing, statistical association of individual TCRs with disease status, and machine learning to predict cytomegalovirus infection status. A later analysis re-examined previously published TCR beta repertoires from more than 650 donors and added high-resolution HLA genotyping to investigate patterns of TCR occurrence. In the later analysis, no new phenotypic data were used to find candidate immune exposures; instead, reliance was placed on TCR beta sequences and their occurrence across donors. An earlier analysis of around 540 of the donors applied high-throughput TCR beta sequencing to assess whether each TCR beta V gene segment acted as functional or pseudogenic. Alongside the repertoire data, information on donor age, sex, ethnicity and CMV serostatus was compiled. A later genetic analysis used genome-wide SNP genotypes for about three fifths of the roughly 700 donors, treating that subset as a discovery cohort. All discovery cohort repertoires had been generated using a single sequencing platform. Class I and class II HLA loci were covered by the typing at four-digit resolution. Typing coverage varied by locus: about 620-640 donors for A, B, C, DRB1 and DQB1; approximately 520 for DQA1; more than 600 for DPA1; under 490 for DPB1. Because of strong linkage in the cohort, roughly five DR-DQ haplotypes were treated as single units for association and clustering. Among around 400 genotyped donors of the cohort, an average of approximately 200,000 unique TCR beta nucleotide sequences was sequenced per donor, of which about 18% were non-productive.

To prepare the library, the immunoSEQ multiplex PCR assay was applied. A mixture of 60 forward primers for TCR Vbeta segments and 13 reverse primers for TCR Jbeta segments was used in the multiplex PCR. Amplification of the CDR3 region of rearranged TCR beta genes was performed with a multiplex PCR assay on genomic DNA. Amplified TCR beta libraries were sequenced as 87-base-pair reads on the Illumina HiSeq System. The published analysis was carried out like this. Across the 500 to 700 repertoires, a later analysis counted roughly 84 million unique TCR beta chains, roughly 11 million of which were shared by at least two donors. A nearest-neighbor algorithm error-corrected the raw reads and collapsed the reads into unique sequences, merging closely related sequences to remove PCR and sequencing errors. V, D and J gene segments were assigned by aligning CDR3 sequences to IMGT reference sequences. For a sequence to be retained, at least a six-nucleotide match to both a V gene segment and a J gene segment was required. A rearrangement was called productive if the CDR3 had no stop codons and remained in frame with V and J, and every other rearrangement was called non-productive. CDR3 was defined by IMGT convention, running from the second conserved V-encoded cysteine to the conserved J-encoded phenylalanine. In an earlier analysis of approximately 500 of the donors, sequences lacking an unambiguous match to a single V gene segment were excluded. An earlier analysis of several hundred of the donors classified V segments as functional when productive rearrangements were above 56.7% and as segregating when the standard deviation between donors was above 5%. A statistical classification framework was developed to diagnose cytomegalovirus status using the catalog of TCR beta chain sequences. In a later analysis, V and J genes were assigned by comparing TCR nucleotide sequences against IMGT/GENE-DB human TR gene sequences. In a later analysis, CDR3 sequences and most-parsimonious VDJ recombination scenarios were assigned using the TCRdist pipeline. In a later analysis, every TCR beta chain was defined by the combination of its CDR3 amino acid sequence and its V-gene family, and reads without a unique V-gene family were dropped. A later analysis removed roughly 590 highly shared, low-generation-probability nucleotide sequences to deal with suspected cross-contamination and a sequencing artifact. In a later analysis, a clonal expansion index for each public chain was calculated from normalized within-repertoire ranks of inferred template counts. In a later analysis, generation probabilities were computed using a VDJ recombination model fitted to out-of-frame rearrangements, and the results were checked against IGoR. Hypergeometric tests were used in a later analysis to score TCR-TCR, TCR-HLA and TCR-CMV co-occurrence, with a repertoire-size bias correction applied to the TCR pairs. In a later analysis, false discovery rates were estimated by permuting HLA or CMV assignments 20 times. In a later analysis, co-occurring TCRs were grouped using DBSCAN, and TCRdist sequence similarity was added for clustering within HLA-allele-positive subsets. Repertoires with fewer than 30,000 or more than 120,000 public chains, plus five repertoires with anomalous nucleotide sharing, were excluded from co-occurrence clustering. TCRdb re-hosts the immuneACCESS table, in-frame sequences only. Its copies lack some clones; in the studies checked, an unresolved V gene accounts for under half of them, and the cause for the rest is not known. V and J calls and clone size are copied from that table; D and trimming were computed from the DNA. The sample contains roughly 200,000 clones, 70% to 80% of them found a single time. The ten largest make up under 2% of the sample.

This clone showed up just a few times. No cognate antigen has been identified for it. It has no much larger one-base neighbor in the sample; base qualities were not kept. CDR1 and CDR2 were assigned from the germline V gene as MNHEY and SVGAGI. Taken from cysteine to phenylalanine, the CDR3 has 13 residues. Just the 39-base CDR3 DNA is kept, in frame starting at base 1. V loses 5 bases, J loses 7 bases, and the germline ends lie 14 bases apart. The cohort was made up of 500 to 800 healthy bone marrow donors. All cohort members were sampled while nominally healthy, although unrecorded immune exposures were likely present. The donor was CMV seropositive and belonged to the group of 250 to 300 seropositive cohort members. Each donor provided a peripheral blood sample, and peripheral blood mononuclear cells were used for TCR beta sequencing. The Qiagen DNeasy Blood Extraction Kit was used to extract genomic DNA from the blood cell samples.

Broader findings and caveats from the paper: A further reported finding was that TCR beta sequences accurately predicted the HLA-A and HLA-B alleles for most subjects in the first cohort. A later analysis reported that several top co-occurrence clusters appeared linked to parvovirus B19, influenza, CMV and Epstein-Barr virus. When HLA alleles, especially DR and DQ, strongly co-occurred, TCR associations were difficult to assign to individual alleles. An association between a missense DCLRE1C variant and V-gene and J-gene trimming of TCR beta chains was found in a later genetic analysis and replicated in an independent cohort. A group of highly shared sequence variants was considered likely to be a technical artifact of the sequencing pipeline. In both the original and validation cohorts, the classifier was reported to diagnose cytomegalovirus status with high specificity and sensitivity. Immune exposure information for the cohort was limited to CMV serostatus. A later analysis associated some 17,000 TCR beta sequences with specific HLA alleles at a false discovery rate of 0.05. An earlier analysis of some 560 of the donors showed that most TCR beta V segments appeared in productive rearrangements either about 90% or about 30% of the time, which broadly matched IMGT annotations. In this cohort, only TCR beta chains were sequenced, and detectable features were limited by the absence of alpha or paired-chain data. Some IMGT-functional V segments, including TRBV6-2 and TRBV6-3, could not be told apart with the 87-base-pair reads, so those segments were excluded. Three of the identified cytomegalovirus-associated TCR beta chains were confirmed in vitro to be specific for cytomegalovirus antigens. Roughly uniform sequencing depth across donors was assumed in presence/absence analyses, although this assumption may not hold. Most TCR sequences were seen in very few donors, while some public TCRs were found in many individuals. A later analysis found that most CMV-associated TCR beta chains appeared HLA-restricted, with HLA associations seemingly driven largely by CMV exposure. In a later analysis, HLA-associated TCR beta chains were found to be more clonally expanded and to have lower generation probabilities than equally common non-associated chains. Correlated functional status among segregating V segments might reflect linkage disequilibrium, but an unknown experimental factor could not be ruled out. Over 15 rarely observed V segments, including chromosome 9 orphons, were excluded from the earlier analysis of almost 600 of the donors because counts were too low. In the study, approximately 160 TCR beta chains were listed as associated with cytomegalovirus. A later analysis found that TCR association rates varied across HLA loci, with DRB1 alleles showing the most associated TCRs and HLA-C alleles the fewest. Compared with the approximately 670-donor mean, donors in an Asian-associated ancestry cluster had fewer N-insertions in productive TCRs, according to a later genetic analysis. Because HLA typing was unavailable for some donors at each locus, only the typed subset was used in association tests. The authors suggested that the approach could potentially be generalized to other disease states and immunological phenotypes.

The TCR comes from a girl between 10 and 17 years old in good health and CMV-seropositive. The sequence links TRBV6-5 to TRBJ1-1; the D gene lacks a confident call. The sequencing input was PBMCs. This receptor has the CDR3 CASSERGSNEAFF. The DNA sequence is TGTGCCAGCAGTGAACGCGGATCTAATGAAGCTTTCTTT.